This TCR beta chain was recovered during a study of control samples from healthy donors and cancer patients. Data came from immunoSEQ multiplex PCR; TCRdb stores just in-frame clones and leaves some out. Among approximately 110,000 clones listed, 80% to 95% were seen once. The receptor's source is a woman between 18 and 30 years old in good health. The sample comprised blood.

CDR3 sequence (DNA): TGTGCCAGCAGCGGAGGGACTTATTCCCTCTACAATGAGCAGTTCTTC. It codes for CASSGGTYSLYNEQFF. The genes are TRBV5-4 and TRBJ2-1; D perhaps matches TRBD2 (6 bases). This CDR3 contains 16 residues. V lost 4 bases and J 3 bases, leaving 17 bases between the germline ends. From germline, CDR1 is SGHNT and CDR2 YYREEE (reference sequence).